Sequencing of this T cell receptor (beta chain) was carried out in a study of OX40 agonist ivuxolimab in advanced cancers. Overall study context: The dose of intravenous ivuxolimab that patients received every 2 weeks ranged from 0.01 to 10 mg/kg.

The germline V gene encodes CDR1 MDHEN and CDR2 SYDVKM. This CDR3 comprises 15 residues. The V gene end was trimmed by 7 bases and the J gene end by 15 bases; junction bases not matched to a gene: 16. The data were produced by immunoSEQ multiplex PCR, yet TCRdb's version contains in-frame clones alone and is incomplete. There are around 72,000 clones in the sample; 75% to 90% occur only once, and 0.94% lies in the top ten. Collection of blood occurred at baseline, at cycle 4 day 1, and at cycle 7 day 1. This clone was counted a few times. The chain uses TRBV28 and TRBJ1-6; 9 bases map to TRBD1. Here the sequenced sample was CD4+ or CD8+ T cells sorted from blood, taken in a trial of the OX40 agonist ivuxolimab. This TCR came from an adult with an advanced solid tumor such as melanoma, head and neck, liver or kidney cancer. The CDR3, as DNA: TGTGCCAGCACAAGCGGGACAGGGCTAATCGATGGCCTCCACTTT. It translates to CASTSGTGLIDGLHF.